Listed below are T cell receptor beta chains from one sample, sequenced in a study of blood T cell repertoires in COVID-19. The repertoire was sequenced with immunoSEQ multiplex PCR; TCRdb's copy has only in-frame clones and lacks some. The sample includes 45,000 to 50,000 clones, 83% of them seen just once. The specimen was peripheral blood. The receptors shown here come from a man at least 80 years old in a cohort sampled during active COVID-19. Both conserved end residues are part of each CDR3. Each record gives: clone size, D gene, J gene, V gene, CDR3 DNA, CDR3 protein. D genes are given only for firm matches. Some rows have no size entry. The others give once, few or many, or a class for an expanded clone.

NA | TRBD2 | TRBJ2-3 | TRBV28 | TGTGCCAGCGGCTTCGAACCCAGCGGGAGGCCGGGGACAGATACGCAGTATTTT | CASGFEPSGRPGTDTQYF
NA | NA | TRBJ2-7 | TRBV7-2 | TGTGCCAGCAGCTCGGATGGGGGGATCTCGTACTTC | CASSSDGGISYF
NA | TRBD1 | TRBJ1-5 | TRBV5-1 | TGCGCCAGCAGCCCTGGGGGGACAGGTAGCAATCAGCCCCAGCATTTT | CASSPGGTGSNQPQHF
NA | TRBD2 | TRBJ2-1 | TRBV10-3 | TGTGCCATCAGTGAGACGAAGCGGGGGGGCTCTGGTTACAATGAGCAGTTCTTC | CAISETKRGGSGYNEQFF
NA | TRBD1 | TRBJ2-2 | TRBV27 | TGTGCCAGCAGCCAACGGGACAGGGGAGGGACCGGGGAGCTGTTTTTT | CASSQRDRGGTGELFF
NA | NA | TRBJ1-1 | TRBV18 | TGTGCCAGCTCACTTTCCGGGACGAGCGGGACTGAAGCTTTCTTT | CASSLSGTSGTEAFF
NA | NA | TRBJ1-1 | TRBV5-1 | TGCGCCAGCAGCTCGATGGGGGAGGACACTGAAGCTTTCTTT | CASSSMGEDTEAFF
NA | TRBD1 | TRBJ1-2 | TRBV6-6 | TGTGCCAGCTCTACCCGGCCACAGGGGCAAAAGTATGGCTACACCTTC | CASSTRPQGQKYGYTF
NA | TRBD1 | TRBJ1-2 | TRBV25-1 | TGTGCCAGCAGCCAGGGGGAAGGTCGCTACGGCTACACCTTC | CASSQGEGRYGYTF
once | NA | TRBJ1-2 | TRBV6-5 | TGTGCCAGCACGACGGAGGGTCTGGAGGGCTACACCTTC | CASTTEGLEGYTF
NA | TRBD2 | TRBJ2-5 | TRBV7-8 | TGTGCCAGCAGCTTCGGACTAGCGGGAGGGGGGCAAGAGACCCAGTACTTC | CASSFGLAGGGQETQYF
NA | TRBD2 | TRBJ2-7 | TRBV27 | TGTGCCAGCAGTTTTGGCCGACCGGGACTAGCGGGGGGAATCTCCTACGAGCAGTACTTC | CASSFGRPGLAGGISYEQYF
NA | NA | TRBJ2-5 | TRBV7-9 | TGTGCCAGCAGCCCGGAGGGCCAGGGAGTCGGGACCCAGTACTTC | CASSPEGQGVGTQYF
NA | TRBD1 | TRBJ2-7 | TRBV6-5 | TGTGCCAGCAGCGCCGGGACAGGGGCCTACGAGCAGTACTTC | CASSAGTGAYEQYF
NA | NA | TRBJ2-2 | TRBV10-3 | TGTGCCACCCGGGACACCAACACCGGGGAGCTGTTTTTT | CATRDTNTGELFF
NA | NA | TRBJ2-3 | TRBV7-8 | TGTGCCGTTGCCCGACCCGCTCCGGGTACGCAGTATTTT | CAVARPAPGTQYF
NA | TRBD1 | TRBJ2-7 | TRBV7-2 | TGTGCCAGCAGCCCGACAGGGGGGAACTACGAGCAGTACTTC | CASSPTGGNYEQYF
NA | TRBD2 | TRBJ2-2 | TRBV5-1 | TGCGCCAGCAGCATACGGGGGGGTGACACCGGGGAGCTGTTTTTT | CASSIRGGDTGELFF
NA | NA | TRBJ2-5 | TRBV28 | TGTGCCAGCAGTTTACCGCAGGGTCGAGAGACCCAGTACTTC | CASSLPQGRETQYF
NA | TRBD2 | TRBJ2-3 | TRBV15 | TGTGCCACCAGCAGAGGCCTCCTAGAGGGTGTGCGGGGGGCCATCGACACAGATACGCAGTATTTT | CATSRGLLEGVRGAIDTDTQYF
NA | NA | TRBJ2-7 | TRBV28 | TGTGCCAGCAGCTCCCTGGCGGTCGGACAGTACTTC | CASSSLAVGQYF
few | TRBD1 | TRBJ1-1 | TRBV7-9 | TGTGCCAGCAGCTTAGGACAGGGGGAGGACACTGAAGCTTTCTTT | CASSLGQGEDTEAFF
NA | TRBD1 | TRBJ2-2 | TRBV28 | TGTGCCAGCACACCCATCGGGAAGGGGGCCACCGGGGAGCTGTTTTTT | CASTPIGKGATGELFF
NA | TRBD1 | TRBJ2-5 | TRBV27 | TGTGCCAGCAGATGGACAGGGTACGGGGAGACCCAGTACTTC | CASRWTGYGETQYF
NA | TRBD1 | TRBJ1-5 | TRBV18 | TGTGCCAGCTCACCGAGGACAGGGAATCAGCCCCAGCATTTT | CASSPRTGNQPQHF
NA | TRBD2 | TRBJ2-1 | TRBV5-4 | TGTGCCAGCAGCCCTCTGAGCGGGAGAGTCAATGAGCAGTTCTTC | CASSPLSGRVNEQFF
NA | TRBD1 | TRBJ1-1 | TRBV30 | TGTGCCTGGAGGCCGGGACAGGGTCGAGGGGGAACTGAAGCTTTCTTT | CAWRPGQGRGGTEAFF
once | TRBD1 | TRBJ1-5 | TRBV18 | TGTGCCAGCTCACCAGGGACAGGGAGGGGTCAGCCCCAGCATTTT | CASSPGTGRGQPQHF
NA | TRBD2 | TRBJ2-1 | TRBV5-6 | TGTGCCAGCAGCTTGGCTGCTAGCGGGAGGGAAGGCTACAATGAGCAGTTCTTC | CASSLAASGREGYNEQFF
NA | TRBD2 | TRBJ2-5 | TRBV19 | TGTGCCAGTAGTATTGGGACTAGCGGGGGGAAGACCCAGTACTTC | CASSIGTSGGKTQYF
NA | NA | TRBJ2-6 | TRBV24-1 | TGTGCCACCAGTGGGGGGGGCCGGTATGGGGCCAACGTCCTGACTTTC | CATSGGGRYGANVLTF
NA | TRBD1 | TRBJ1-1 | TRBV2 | TGTGCCAGCAGTAGCACAGGGGTTCGCACTGAAGCTTTCTTT | CASSSTGVRTEAFF
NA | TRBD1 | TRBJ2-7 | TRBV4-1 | TGCGCCAGCAGCCTTGACAGGGGGTCCTACGAGCAGTACTTC | CASSLDRGSYEQYF
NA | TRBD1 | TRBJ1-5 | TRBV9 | TGTGCCAGCAGCGTAGGTCAGGGGGTGGGTCAGCCCCAGCATTTT | CASSVGQGVGQPQHF
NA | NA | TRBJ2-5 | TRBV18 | TGTGCCAGCTCACCCGGTCATTGGGAGACCCAGTACTTC | CASSPGHWETQYF
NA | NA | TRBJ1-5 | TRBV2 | TGTGCCAGCAGTGAGGAGGGCGGGCAGCCCCAGCATTTT | CASSEEGGQPQHF
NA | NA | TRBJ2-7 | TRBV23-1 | TGCGCCAGCAGACGCAATGCCCCCGCGGGTGAGCAGTACTTC | CASRRNAPAGEQYF
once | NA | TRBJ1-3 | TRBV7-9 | TGTGCCAGCAGCTCCGACAAGAACTCTGGAAACACCATATATTTT | CASSSDKNSGNTIYF
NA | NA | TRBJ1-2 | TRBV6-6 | TGTGCCAGCAGTTACTCCTTTAGCTACACCTTC | CASSYSFSYTF
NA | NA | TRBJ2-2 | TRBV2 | TGTGCCAGCAGTGAACAGGCCGGCGGGGAGCTGTTTTTT | CASSEQAGGELFF
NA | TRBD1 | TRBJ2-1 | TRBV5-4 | TGTGCCAGCAGCTGGGACAGGGGGATCTACAATGAGCAGTTCTTC | CASSWDRGIYNEQFF
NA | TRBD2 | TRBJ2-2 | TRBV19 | TGTGCCAGTAGTATAACTACTAGCGGGGGGTCTGGGGAGCTGTTTTTT | CASSITTSGGSGELFF
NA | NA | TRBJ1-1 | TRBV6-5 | TGTGCCAGCAGCCTCCCCCGCAGCAGGGGCACTGAAGCTTTCTTT | CASSLPRSRGTEAFF
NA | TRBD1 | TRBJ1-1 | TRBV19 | TGTGCCAGTAGTATAGTAGCGGGAACAGGGGTGGCGAAGGACACTGAAGCTTTCTTT | CASSIVAGTGVAKDTEAFF
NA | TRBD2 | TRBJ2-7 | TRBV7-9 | TGTGCCAGCAGCTTATGGGGCGGGAGCGCCTACGAGCAGTACTTC | CASSLWGGSAYEQYF
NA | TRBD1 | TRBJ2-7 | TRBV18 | TGTGCCAGCTCACCGGTACAGGGGGCCCACGAGCAGTACTTC | CASSPVQGAHEQYF
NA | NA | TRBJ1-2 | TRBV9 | TGTGCCAGCAGCGCGAATACGGGGAGCTATGGCTACACCTTC | CASSANTGSYGYTF